These 13 T cell receptor beta chains originate from one sample sequenced in a study of OX40 agonist ivuxolimab in advanced cancers. The method was the immunoSEQ multiplex PCR assay. TCRdb provides this immuneACCESS table in a form limited to in-frame rearrangements. Some clones are lacking; in checked studies, under half of them reflect an unresolved V gene, and why the rest are absent is not known. The sample table contains about 50,000 clones; only one count was recorded for over 90% of them. The ten largest clones take up about 17% of the sample. The material was CD4+ or CD8+ T cells sorted from blood, obtained in a trial of the OX40 agonist ivuxolimab. Source of these receptors: an adult with an advanced solid tumor such as melanoma, head and neck, liver or kidney cancer.

The J gene is TRBJ1-2, the V gene TRBV12-2; TRBD1 was called by the table and not checked on the DNA. TRBV12-2 corresponds to a pseudogene. There are 13 residues in the CDR3. This chain's CDR3 is CASRYNPNYGYTF. As DNA, the CDR3 is TGTGCAAGTCGTTACAACCCTAACTATGGCTACACCTTC.

The table lists this clone with a count of one. The rearrangement uses TRBV27 and TRBJ2-1; D might be TRBD2 (5 bases). The CDR3 has 15 residues. With 4 bases removed from V and 4 bases from J, the gap between germline ends came to 14 bases. Germline CDR1 is MNHEY and CDR2 is SMNVEV (reference sequence). The CDR3: CASSSQLGSYNEQFF. CDR3 DNA: TGTGCCAGCAGTTCTCAACTAGGATCGTACAATGAGCAGTTCTTC.

Here the CDR3 DNA reads TGTGCCAGCAGTTTGGGGGAGTTGGCCGGGGAGCTGTTTTTT. Translation gives CASSLGELAGELFF. The chain employs TRBV27 and TRBJ2-2; D is tentatively TRBD1 or TRBD2 (5 bases each). Germline values: CDR1 MNHEY, CDR2 SMNVEV (reference sequence). The V end lost 3 bases, the J end lost 6 bases, and 11 bases lay between the germline ends. The CDR3 is 14 amino acids.

The genes are TRBV28 and TRBJ2-7, with D uncertain. Germline CDR1 MDHEN, CDR2 SYDVKM. With 3 bases removed from V and 5 bases from J, the gap between germline ends came to 5 bases. There are 11 residues in the CDR3. The CDR3 nucleotides are TGTGCCAGCAGTTTTGGGGACGAGCAGTACTTC. It is translated as CASSFGDEQYF.

This clone was seen only a few times. This rearrangement joins TRBV7-6 to TRBJ2-7, with 12 nucleotides matching TRBD2. Germline V lookup: CDR1 SGHVS, CDR2 FNYEAQ. This CDR3 spans 14 amino acids. Trimming cost V 5 bases and J 3 bases; bases outside gene matches: 2. The CDR3 sequence is CASSPLAGGYEQYF. CDR3 sequence (DNA): TGTGCCAGCAGCCCACTAGCGGGAGGCTACGAGCAGTACTTC.

The sample holds one count of this clone. The gene calls are TRBV10-3 and TRBJ2-5; D may be TRBD1 (5 bases). V was trimmed by 0 bases and J by 5 bases, leaving 16 bases between them. Germline loops: CDR1 ENHRY, CDR2 SYGVKD. The CDR3 consists of 16 residues. The CDR3 spells CAISESRQGLRETQYF. The DNA of the CDR3 is TGTGCCATCAGTGAGTCAAGGCAGGGTCTCCGGGAGACCCAGTACTTC.

CDR3 region: CASSVQGYNEQFF. CDR3 in DNA: TGTGCCAGCAGCGTACAGGGCTACAATGAGCAGTTCTTC. V usage is TRBV9 and J usage is TRBJ2-1; D might be TRBD1 (5 bases). The germline V and J ends were trimmed by 1 base and 3 bases, with 5 bases remaining between them. CDR1 SGDLS and CDR2 YYNGEE come from the germline V gene. The CDR3 length is 13 residues.

The genes are TRBV15 and TRBJ1-2; the D is unclear. The germline gives CDR1 LNHNV, CDR2 YYDKDF (reference sequence). The CDR3 extends over 15 amino acids. V lost 1 base and J lost 8, with 17 bases in between. Here the CDR3 reads CATSRGRAPKDGYTF. Written as DNA, the CDR3 is TGTGCCACCAGCAGAGGGAGAGCACCGAAGGACGGCTACACCTTC. Combining the CDR3 with reference TRBV15 and TRBJ1-2 gives the whole variable domain DAMVIQNPRYQVTQFGKPVTLSCSQTLNHNVMYWYQQKSSQAPKLLFHYYDKDFNNEADTPDNFQSRRPNTSFCFLDIRSPGLGDTAMYLCATSRGRAPKDGYTFGSGTRLTVV.

V and J are TRBV4-3 and TRBJ2-5; the D gene is possibly TRBD1 (6 bases). The better agreement between TRBJ2-7 and the DNA end casts doubt on the J call. The CDR3 is 14 residues long. Germline V gene data show CDR1 as LGHNA and CDR2 as YSLEER. The CDR3 protein is CASSQDRGSYEQYF. The CDR3, as DNA: TGCGCCAGCAGCCAAGACAGGGGTAGTTACGAGCAGTACTTC.

Written as DNA, the CDR3 is TGTGCCAGCAGCTTATTGTCGCTGGAGAGGGGACAAGAGACCCAGTACTTC. The encoded protein is CASSLLSLERGQETQYF. This rearrangement joins TRBV7-6 to TRBJ2-5; tentatively, D is TRBD1 or TRBD2 (5 bases each). The V end lost 2 bases, the J end lost 2 bases, and 18 bases lay between the germline ends. The CDR3 spans 17 residues. CDR1 and CDR2 from the germline V gene are SGHVS and FNYEAQ. Full variable domain (remainder filled in from reference TRBV7-6 and TRBJ2-5): GAGVSQSPRYKVTKRGQDVALRCDPISGHVSLYWYRQALGQGPEFLTYFNYEAQQDKSGLPNDRFSAERPEGSISTLTIQRTEQRDSAMYRCASSLLSLERGQETQYFGPGTRLLVL.

The chain couples TRBV29-1 to TRBJ2-5; D ambiguous. Germline CDR1 is SQVTM and CDR2 is ANQGSEA. The V gene lost 3 bases and the J gene lost 0 bases, with 8 bases spanning the gap. The CDR3 is 13 amino acids. CDR3 bases: TGCAGCGTTGACGGGCAGTACCAAGAGACCCAGTACTTC. Its translation is CSVDGQYQETQYF.

The genes are TRBV5-8 and TRBJ2-5; D may be TRBD1 or TRBD2 (6 bases each). This CDR3 is built from 13 residues. Trimming removed 4 bases at V and 4 bases at J, with 11 bases between. Germline CDR1 SGHTS, CDR2 YDEGEE. Written as DNA, the CDR3 is TGTGCCAGCAGCCCTGAGGGGGGAGAGACCCAGTACTTC. Its protein product is CASSPEGGETQYF.

The chain recombines TRBV6-4 with TRBJ2-1, with D perhaps being TRBD1 or TRBD2 (5 bases each). There are 13 residues in the CDR3. Looked up from germline, CDR1 is MRHNA and CDR2 is SNTAGT. The ends were cut back, 2 bases at V and 6 bases at J, with 8 bases in the middle. CDR3 sequence reads: CASSDGTGNEQFF. CDR3 coding DNA: TGTGCCAGCAGTGACGGGACCGGCAATGAGCAGTTCTTC.